This passage covers 8 T cell receptor beta chains from one sample sequenced in a study of T cell clones after liver transplantation. Profiling relied on immunoSEQ multiplex PCR, and the TCRdb table lists in-frame clones only, not all of them. The table records 75,000 to 100,000 clones, 80% to 85% of them present only once. This sample comprised CD4+ T cells from blood, obtained 46 months after liver transplant. The origin of the receptors is a human patient who received a liver transplant. Some T cells could come from the graft donor.

This clone was observed a handful of times. The chain recombines TRBV15 with TRBJ2-3; 10 nucleotides agree with TRBD2. The junction had 5 bases not matched to a gene; V was cut back by 3 bases and J by 2 bases. Germline assignment: CDR1 LNHNV and CDR2 YYDKDF (reference sequence). CDR3 size: 16 residues. The CDR3 reads CATSSILAGLTDTQYF. In DNA form, the CDR3 reads TGTGCCACCAGCAGTATACTAGCGGGACTCACAGATACGCAGTATTTT.

This chain uses TRBV5-1 with TRBJ2-1, with no clear D. Looked up from germline, CDR1 is SGHRS and CDR2 is YFSETQ. This CDR3 has 16 residues. Trimming removed 3 bases at V and 2 bases at J, with 15 bases between. Here the CDR3 reads CASSSLTQTTYNEQFF. CDR3 DNA sequence: TGCGCCAGCAGCTCCCTTACTCAGACCACCTACAATGAGCAGTTCTTC.

The chain couples TRBV9 to TRBJ1-3, with 7 bases matching TRBD1. The germline V gene encodes CDR1 SGDLS and CDR2 YYNGEE. The CDR3 is made up of 20 amino acids. The trim removed 4 bases at V and 0 bases at J, leaving 19 bases unmatched. The CDR3 DNA reads TGTGCCAGCAGCCGTAAAAGGGAGACAGGGACTTCGAACTCTGGAAACACCATATATTTT. This codes for CASSRKRETGTSNSGNTIYF.

The CDR3 reads CASSAYKTEAFF. As DNA, the CDR3 is TGTGCCAGCAGTGCGTACAAAACTGAAGCTTTCTTT. This chain joins TRBV6-5 and TRBJ1-1; D remains ambiguous. Trimming pared 5 bases from V and 5 bases from J, leaving 9 bases between. Germline assignment: CDR1 MNHEY and CDR2 SVGAGI. The length of the CDR3 is 12 residues.

The chain uses TRBV28 and TRBJ2-7, with no clear D. V was clipped by 1 base and J by 0 bases, with 7 bases between them. The V gene's germline CDR1 is MDHEN and CDR2 SYDVKM. The CDR3 runs to 14 residues. The CDR3 protein is CASSLFPSSYEQYF. CDR3 sequence (DNA): TGTGCCAGCAGTTTATTTCCTAGCTCCTACGAGCAGTACTTC.

The chain couples TRBV7-9 to TRBJ2-1, with 13 nucleotides matching TRBD2. Germline V CDR1 and CDR2: SEHNR, FQNEAQ (reference sequence). V dropped 4 bases and J dropped 7; count of bases not matched to a gene: 10. This CDR3 has 17 residues. The CDR3 loop is CASSSNRGLAGANEQFF. Here the CDR3 DNA reads TGTGCCAGCAGCTCGAACCGCGGACTAGCGGGAGCTAATGAGCAGTTCTTC.

This clone came up once. The chain links TRBV4-3 to TRBJ1-1, with D possibly matching TRBD1 (5 bases). This CDR3 contains 14 residues. Trimming pared 7 bases from V and 1 base from J, leaving 13 bases between. The germline CDR1 and CDR2 sequences are LGHNA and YSLEER. Here the CDR3 DNA reads TGCGCCAGCACCCGGGGCGGCTGGAACACTGAAGCTTTCTTT. It translates to CASTRGGWNTEAFF.

The chain carries TRBV28 and TRBJ1-5, with D tentatively TRBD1 (5 bases). V lost 1 base, J lost 3 bases, and 7 bases lay in between. Germline V gives CDR1 MDHEN, CDR2 SYDVKM. This CDR3 has 14 residues. The CDR3 spells CASSLSRDNQPQHF. Written as DNA, the CDR3 is TGTGCCAGCAGTTTATCCAGGGACAATCAGCCCCAGCATTTT.